Only a few counts were recorded for the clone carrying this T cell receptor beta chain. What it recognizes is unknown. A single record per CDR3 protein comes from TCRdb applying MiXCR to the 5' RACE reads. Counted here are 500,000 or so distinct CDR3 sequences, over 12% occurring once; the ten biggest clones make up over 0.5%. This entry belongs to a study of identical twins. Deletions cut 5 bases from V and 5 bases from J, with 24 bases between. The CDR3 spans 17 residues. Germline values: CDR1 SGHAT, CDR2 FQNNGV. Study observations and caveats: Insertion counts were lower in abundant cord blood beta clonotypes, a trend that memory repertoires did not show. Out-of-frame alpha sequences common to twins exhibited an excess of low generation probability.

Donors uniformly comprised healthy Caucasians. These data were also reused for a study on yellow fever vaccine responses in identical twins.

The sequencing sample was made of CD4+ T cells sorted from blood. The chain has TRBV11-2 and TRBJ2-5; TRBD1 might be the D (7 bases). The TCR sequence derives from a woman aged 18 to 35 in good health. The CDR3 nucleotides are TGTGCCAGCAGCCCAGGCACAAGGGGGCGCGGGGTGGAGACCCAGTACTTC. Encoded protein: CASSPGTRGRGVETQYF.